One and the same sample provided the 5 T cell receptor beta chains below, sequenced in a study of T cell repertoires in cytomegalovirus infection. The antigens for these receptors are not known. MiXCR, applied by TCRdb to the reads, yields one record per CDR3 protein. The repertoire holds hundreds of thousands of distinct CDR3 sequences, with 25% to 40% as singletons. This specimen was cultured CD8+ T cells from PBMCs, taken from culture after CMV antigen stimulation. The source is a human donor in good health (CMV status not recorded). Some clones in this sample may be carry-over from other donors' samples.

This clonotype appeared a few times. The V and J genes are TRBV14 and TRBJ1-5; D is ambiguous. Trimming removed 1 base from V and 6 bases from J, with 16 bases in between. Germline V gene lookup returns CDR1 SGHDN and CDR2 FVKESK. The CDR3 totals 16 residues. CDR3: CASSQAPAQDRQPQHF. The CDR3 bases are TGTGCCAGCAGCCAAGCGCCTGCCCAAGATCGTCAGCCCCAGCATTTT.

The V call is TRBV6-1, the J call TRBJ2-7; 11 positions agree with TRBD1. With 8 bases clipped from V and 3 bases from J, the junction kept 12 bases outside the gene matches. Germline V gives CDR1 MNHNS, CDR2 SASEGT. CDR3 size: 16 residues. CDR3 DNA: TGTGCCAGCCGTCAGGTCGGGACAGGGGGAAACTACGAGCAGTACTTC. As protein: CASRQVGTGGNYEQYF.

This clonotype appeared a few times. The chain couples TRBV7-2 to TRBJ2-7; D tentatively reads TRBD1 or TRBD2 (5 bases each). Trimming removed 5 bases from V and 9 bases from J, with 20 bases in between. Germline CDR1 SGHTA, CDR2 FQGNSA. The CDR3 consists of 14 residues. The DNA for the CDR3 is TGTGCCAGCAGCCCATCAACCGGGACCCTCGGGCAGTACTTC. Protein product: CASSPSTGTLGQYF.

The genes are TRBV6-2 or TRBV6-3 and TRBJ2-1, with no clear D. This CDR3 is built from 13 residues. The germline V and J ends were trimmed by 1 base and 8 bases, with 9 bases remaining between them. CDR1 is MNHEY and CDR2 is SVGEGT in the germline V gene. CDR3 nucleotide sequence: TGTGCCAGCAGTTACTTGCGAGTTGATGAGCAGTTCTTC. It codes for CASSYLRVDEQFF.

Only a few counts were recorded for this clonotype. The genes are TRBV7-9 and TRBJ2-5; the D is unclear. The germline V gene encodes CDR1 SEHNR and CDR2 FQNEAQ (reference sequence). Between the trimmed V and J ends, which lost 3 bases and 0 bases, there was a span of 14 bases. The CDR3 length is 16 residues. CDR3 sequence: CASSFWPGTHQETQYF. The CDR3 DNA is TGTGCCAGCAGCTTCTGGCCAGGAACTCACCAAGAGACCCAGTACTTC. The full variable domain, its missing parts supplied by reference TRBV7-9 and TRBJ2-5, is DTGVSQNPRHKITKRGQNVTFRCDPISEHNRLYWYRQTLGQGPEFLTYFQNEAQLEKSRLLSDRFSAERPKGSFSTLEIQRTEQGDSAMYLCASSFWPGTHQETQYFGPGTRLLVL.